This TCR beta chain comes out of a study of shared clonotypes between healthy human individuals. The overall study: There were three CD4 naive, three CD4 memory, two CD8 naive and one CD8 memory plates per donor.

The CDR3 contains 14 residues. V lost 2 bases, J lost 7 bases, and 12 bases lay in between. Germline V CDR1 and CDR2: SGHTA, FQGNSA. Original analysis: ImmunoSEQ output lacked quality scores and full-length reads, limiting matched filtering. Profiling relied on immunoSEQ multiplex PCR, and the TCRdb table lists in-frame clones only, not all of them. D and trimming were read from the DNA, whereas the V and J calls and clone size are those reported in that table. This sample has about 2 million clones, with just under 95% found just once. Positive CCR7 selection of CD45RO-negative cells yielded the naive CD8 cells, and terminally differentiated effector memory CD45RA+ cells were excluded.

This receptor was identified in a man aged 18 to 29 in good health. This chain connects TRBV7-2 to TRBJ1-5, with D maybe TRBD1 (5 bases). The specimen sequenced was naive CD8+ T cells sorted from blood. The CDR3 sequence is CASSLYGGDQPQHF. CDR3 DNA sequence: TGTGCCAGCAGCTTATATGGGGGGGACCAGCCCCAGCATTTT.